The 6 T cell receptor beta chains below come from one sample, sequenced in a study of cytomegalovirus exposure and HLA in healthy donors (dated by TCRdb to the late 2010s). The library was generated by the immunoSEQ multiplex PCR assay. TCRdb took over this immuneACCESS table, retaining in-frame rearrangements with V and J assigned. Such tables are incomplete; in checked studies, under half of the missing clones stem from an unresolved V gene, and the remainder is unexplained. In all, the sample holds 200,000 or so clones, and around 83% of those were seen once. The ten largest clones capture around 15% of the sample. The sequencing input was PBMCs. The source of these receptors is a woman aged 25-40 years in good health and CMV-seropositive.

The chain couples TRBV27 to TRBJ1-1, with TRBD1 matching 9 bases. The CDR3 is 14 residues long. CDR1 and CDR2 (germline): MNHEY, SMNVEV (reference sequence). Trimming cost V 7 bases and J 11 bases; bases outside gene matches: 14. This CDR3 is CASNSNTGGAVAFF. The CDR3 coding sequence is TGTGCCAGCAACTCCAATACAGGGGGCGCAGTGGCTTTCTTT.

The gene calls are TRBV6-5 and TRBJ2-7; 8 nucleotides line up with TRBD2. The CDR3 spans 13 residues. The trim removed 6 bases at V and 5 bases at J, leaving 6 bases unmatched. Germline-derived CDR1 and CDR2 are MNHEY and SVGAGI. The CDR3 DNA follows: TGTGCCAGCAGGACAGCGGGAGTACACGAGCAGTACTTC. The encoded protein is CASRTAGVHEQYF.

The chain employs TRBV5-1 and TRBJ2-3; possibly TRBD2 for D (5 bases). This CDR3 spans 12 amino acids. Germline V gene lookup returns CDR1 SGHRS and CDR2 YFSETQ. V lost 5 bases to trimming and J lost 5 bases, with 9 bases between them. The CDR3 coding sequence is TGCGCCAGCAGGGGGAGCGGAGATACGCAGTATTTT. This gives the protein CASRGSGDTQYF.

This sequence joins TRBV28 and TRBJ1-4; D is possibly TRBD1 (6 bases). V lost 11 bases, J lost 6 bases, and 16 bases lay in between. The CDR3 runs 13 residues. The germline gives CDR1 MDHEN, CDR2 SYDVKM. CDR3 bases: TGTGCCGGGGGACAAGTTTCAGATGAAAAACTGTTTTTT. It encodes CAGGQVSDEKLFF.

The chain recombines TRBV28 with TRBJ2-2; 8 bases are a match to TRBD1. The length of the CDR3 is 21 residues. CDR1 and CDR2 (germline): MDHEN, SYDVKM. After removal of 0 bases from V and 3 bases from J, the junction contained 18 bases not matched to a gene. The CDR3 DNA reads TGTGCCAGCAGTTTATGGATAAGCAGGGTAGGGACAGGACTTCACACCGGGGAGCTGTTTTTT. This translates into CASSLWISRVGTGLHTGELFF.

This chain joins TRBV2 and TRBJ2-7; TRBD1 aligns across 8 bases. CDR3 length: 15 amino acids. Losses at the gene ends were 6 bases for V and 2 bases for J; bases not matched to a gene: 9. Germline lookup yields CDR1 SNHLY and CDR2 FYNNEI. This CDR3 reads CASREPGTGPYEQYF. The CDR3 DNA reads TGTGCCAGCAGAGAGCCCGGGACAGGCCCCTACGAGCAGTACTTC.